Included here is one TCR beta chain sequence, with context. The target antigen is unknown. This sample is part of a study of T cell responses to AZD1222 COVID-19 vaccine. Study in general: Some second doses came at about 4 weeks and others at about 12 weeks; these were pooled. Study findings and constraints: No day 14 peak samples; only post-peak repertoires were characterized. Females outnumbered males among donors, who were mostly white British; clonal diversity was possibly underestimated. Vaccination with two AZD1222 doses was followed by a rise in Spike-specific TCR breadth and depth.

Germline CDR1 SGHDT, CDR2 YYEEEE. The length of the CDR3 is 15 residues. Trimming removed 2 bases from V and 0 bases from J, with 12 bases in between. The assay was immunoSEQ multiplex PCR, and TCRdb's table has in-frame clones only and misses some. The sample contains around 180,000 clones, about nine tenths of which appear only once. Material: peripheral blood, obtained on day 0 of AZD1222 vaccination. This receptor was identified in an adult in good health. The J gene is TRBJ2-7, the V gene TRBV5-6; tentatively, D is TRBD1 (6 bases). The CDR3 bases are TGTGCCAGCAGCTTCGGACAGTCGAGCTCCTACGAGCAGTACTTC. It yields the protein CASSFGQSSSYEQYF. Using reference TRBV5-6 and TRBJ2-7 for the parts outside the CDR3, the full variable domain is DAGVTQSPTHLIKTRGQQVTLRCSPKSGHDTVSWYQQALGQGPQFIFQYYEEEERQRGNFPDRFSGHQFPNYSSELNVNALLLGDSALYLCASSFGQSSSYEQYFGPGTRLTVT.